The sequence of this TCR beta chain was determined in a study of blood T cell repertoires in COVID-19. This clone came up once. The CDR3 sequence is 13 residues long. Germline-derived CDR1 and CDR2 are SGHDN and FVKESK. V was clipped by 4 bases and J by 5 bases, with 11 bases between them. The repertoire was sequenced with immunoSEQ multiplex PCR; TCRdb's copy has only in-frame clones and lacks some. The data show about 260,000 clones, roughly 86% seen once. The sequence was obtained from a woman aged 50 to 60 who had recovered from COVID-19. V gene TRBV14 combines with J gene TRBJ2-5; D is uncertain. The source material was PBMCs or T cells enriched from blood (not recorded which). The CDR3 coding sequence is TGTGCCAGCAGCCGGCAGATGAGGGAGACCCAGTACTTC. It specifies CASSRQMRETQYF.